The 31 T cell receptor beta chains below come from one sample, sequenced in a study of T cell responses to AZD1222 COVID-19 vaccine. Profiled with immunoSEQ multiplex PCR; TCRdb holds only in-frame clones, not every one. Found here are more than 95,000 clones, around 88% of them singletons; the top ten hold 6% to 8.5%. The source was peripheral blood, collected 28 days after the second AZD1222 dose. All receptors derive from an adult who received the AZD1222 COVID-19 vaccine.

The chain joins TRBV6-1 to TRBJ1-2; weak D call: TRBD1 (5 bases). CDR1 and CDR2 from the germline V gene are MNHNS and SASEGT. The CDR3 sequence is 16 residues long. Trimming took 6 bases from V and 4 from J, leaving 21 bases between them. CDR3: CASRETNMGQGYGYTF. CDR3 nucleotides: TGTGCCAGCAGGGAAACCAACATGGGGCAGGGCTATGGCTACACCTTC.

The gene calls are TRBV6-5 and TRBJ1-3; 7 bases agree with TRBD1. The CDR3 is 15 residues long. Germline loops: CDR1 MNHEY, CDR2 SVGAGI. With 8 bases clipped from V and 7 bases from J, the junction kept 14 bases outside the gene matches. CDR3 in amino acids: CASCSRQGSANTIYF. CDR3 DNA: TGTGCCAGCTGCTCCAGACAGGGTTCTGCGAACACCATATATTTT.

V usage is TRBV5-4 and J usage is TRBJ2-7; 7 bases fit TRBD1. The junction had 19 bases not matched to a gene; V was cut back by 4 bases and J by 0 bases. This CDR3 spans 19 amino acids. CDR1 is SGHNT, CDR2 YYREEE, per germline (reference sequence). This CDR3 reads CASSPGTVVTGRSSYEQYF. The CDR3 region has the DNA TGTGCCAGCAGCCCAGGCACGGTCGTGACAGGGCGTAGCTCCTACGAGCAGTACTTC.

This chain links TRBV23-1 with TRBJ1-1; TRBD1 matches at 9 bases. TRBV23-1 qualifies as an ORF whose function is uncertain. The junction had 17 bases not matched to a gene; V was cut back by 3 bases and J by 3 bases. The CDR3 is made up of 19 amino acids. The DNA of the CDR3 is TGCGCCAGCAGTCACCCCGGGACAGGGAATGGTGGATGGCACACTGAAGCTTTCTTT. It translates to CASSHPGTGNGGWHTEAFF.

In this sample, this clone turned up a few times. The V gene is TRBV7-9, the J gene TRBJ2-7, with 9 positions matching TRBD2. J was trimmed by 3 bases and V by 5 bases; bases with no gene match: 8. The CDR3 runs 15 residues. Germline lookup yields CDR1 SEHNR and CDR2 FQNEAQ (reference sequence). The CDR3 sequence: CASSLRLAGRYEQYF. The CDR3 bases are TGTGCCAGCAGCCTGCGTCTAGCGGGGCGCTACGAGCAGTACTTC.

This clone was found a few times. This same CDR3 is encoded by further DNA sequences in the sample. The chain carries TRBV3-1 (or the pseudogene TRBV3-2) and TRBJ2-1; a weak D match, TRBD1 (5 bases). This CDR3 has 14 amino acids. V lost 8 bases and J 9 bases, leaving 20 bases between the germline ends. Germline values: CDR1 LGHDT, CDR2 YNNKEL (reference sequence). The CDR3 here is CASRHGAQPSEQFF. The CDR3 bases are TGTGCCAGCCGACATGGGGCCCAGCCTAGTGAGCAGTTCTTC.

This rearrangement joins TRBV29-1 to TRBJ2-5; TRBD2 agrees at 14 bases. Germline V gene data show CDR1 as SQVTM and CDR2 as ANQGSEA. The CDR3 loop spans 15 amino acids. Trimming cost V 1 base and J 4 bases; bases outside gene matches: 2. CDR3 region: CSVEGTSGGPETQYF. The DNA of the CDR3 is TGCAGCGTTGAAGGGACTAGCGGGGGGCCAGAGACCCAGTACTTC.

This clone was seen more than once but under ten times. The rearrangement joins TRBV7-3 to TRBJ1-5, with 7 bases that match TRBD1. The V gene end was trimmed by 8 bases and the J gene end by 2 bases; junction bases not matched to a gene: 12. Germline CDR1 SGHTA, CDR2 FQGTGA. There are 16 residues in the CDR3. In DNA, the CDR3 is TGTGCCAGCCCTCTGGAGGGGGCGAAGGGCAATCAGCCCCAGCATTTT. As protein: CASPLEGAKGNQPQHF.

This clone has just one count. This chain connects TRBV18 to TRBJ2-7, with TRBD1 matching over 7 bases. The CDR3 sequence is 13 residues long. Germline values: CDR1 KGHSH, CDR2 LQKENI. Trimming cost V 4 bases and J 1 base; bases outside gene matches: 1. CDR3 in DNA: TGTGCCAGCTCACGGGACAGTTCCTACGAGCAGTACTTC. It translates to CASSRDSSYEQYF.

V is TRBV5-1 and J is TRBJ1-1; the D is unclear. This CDR3 contains 15 residues. Trimming removed 0 bases from V and 3 bases from J, with 12 bases in between. Germline CDR1 SGHRS, CDR2 YFSETQ. DNA for the CDR3: TGCGCCAGCAGCTTGGTGGTGGGTCTGGACACTGAAGCTTTCTTT. Encoded protein: CASSLVVGLDTEAFF.

This clone came up once. The chain recombines TRBV5-6 with TRBJ1-3; no firm D call. This CDR3 has 14 residues. Between the trimmed V and J ends, which lost 4 bases and 0 bases, there was a span of 8 bases. The germline gives CDR1 SGHDT, CDR2 YYEEEE. The DNA of the CDR3 is TGTGCCAGCAGCCTCGGAGGCTCTGGAAACACCATATATTTT. Translation gives CASSLGGSGNTIYF.

This clone is a singleton in its sample. This chain links TRBV2 with TRBJ1-2; 12 bases are shared with TRBD1. V lost 7 bases, J lost 7 bases, and 7 bases stayed unmatched. Per germline, CDR1 SNHLY and CDR2 FYNNEI. The CDR3 extends over 14 amino acids. The CDR3 DNA follows: TGTGCCAGCAAGGGGACAGGGGGCTTTGGTGGCTACACCTTC. This gives the protein CASKGTGGFGGYTF.

This chain uses TRBV6-1 with TRBJ1-2; unclear D gene. V was trimmed by 0 bases and J by 4 bases, leaving 3 bases between them. In germline, CDR1 is MNHNS, CDR2 SASEGT. This CDR3 comprises 12 residues. The CDR3 spells CASSEATYGYTF. DNA for the CDR3: TGTGCCAGCAGTGAAGCGACCTATGGCTACACCTTC.

As DNA, the CDR3 is TGCGCCAGCAGTGACCGCGGGACAGGGAAAGATACGCAGTATTTT. Protein product: CASSDRGTGKDTQYF. V usage is TRBV10-1 and J usage is TRBJ2-3; TRBD1 aligns across 9 bases. Trimming removed 3 bases from V and 5 bases from J; junction bases left unmatched: 6. This CDR3 region has 15 residues. In germline, CDR1 is WNHNN, CDR2 SYGVQD (reference sequence).

J is TRBJ1-2 and V is TRBV12-3 or TRBV12-4, with D hard to call. Trimming left V 4 bases short and J 2 bases short, with 8 bases between. CDR3 length equals 13 residues. This chain's CDR3 is CASSSQLNYGYTF. CDR3 in DNA: TGTGCCAGCAGTTCACAACTAAACTATGGCTACACCTTC.

This clone was counted only a few times. The gene calls are TRBV7-6 and TRBJ2-7, with 10 bases aligning to TRBD2. The V and J ends lost 1 base and 4 bases, in that order; junction bases with no gene match: 7. The CDR3 has 16 amino acids. CDR1 and CDR2 (germline): SGHVS, FNYEAQ. The CDR3 DNA is TGTGCCAGCAGCTTAGTAACCACTAGCGGGACGTACGAGCAGTACTTC. Amino acid sequence: CASSLVTTSGTYEQYF.

This chain connects TRBV2 to TRBJ1-2; the match to TRBD1 covers 7 bases. The CDR3 extends over 15 amino acids. The trim removed 5 bases at V and 4 bases at J, leaving 10 bases unmatched. The germline CDR1 and CDR2 sequences are SNHLY and FYNNEI. CDR3 DNA: TGTGCCAGCAGTTCCGACAGGGACCCATCCTATGGCTACACCTTC. Translated, it gives CASSSDRDPSYGYTF.

V usage is TRBV18 and J usage is TRBJ2-2, with no clear D. The CDR3 contains 15 residues. Trimming took 0 bases from V and 5 from J, leaving 10 bases between them. The germline V gene encodes CDR1 KGHSH and CDR2 LQKENI. CDR3 loop: CASSPPGRVTGELFF. CDR3 nucleotides: TGTGCCAGCTCACCACCCGGACGGGTGACCGGGGAGCTGTTTTTT.

This clone was observed a single time. CDR3 in DNA: TGTGCCACCAATACAGGGATCAATCAGCCCCAGCATTTT. It specifies CATNTGINQPQHF. The chain joins TRBV24-1 to TRBJ1-5; D possibly corresponds to TRBD1 (6 bases). Trimming removed 8 bases at V and 3 bases at J, with 10 bases between. Germline CDR1 KGHDR, CDR2 SFDVKD. CDR3 length: 13 amino acids.

The CDR3 spells CASSRGGAFQPQHF. In DNA, the CDR3 is TGTGCCAGCAGTCGAGGGGGCGCTTTCCAGCCCCAGCATTTT. The chain uses TRBV6-5 and TRBJ1-5; 7 bases agree with TRBD1. The CDR3 is 14 residues long. Germline CDR1 is MNHEY and CDR2 is SVGAGI. J lost 7 bases, V lost 5 bases, and 8 bases had no gene match.

The chain links TRBV19 to TRBJ1-1; perhaps TRBD1 as D (6 bases). CDR1 is LNHDA and CDR2 is SQIVND in the germline V gene (reference sequence). V was pared by 3 bases and J by 4 bases, with 18 bases between. There are 16 residues in the CDR3. The CDR3 DNA reads as TGTGCCAGTAGTATCGGGCAGGGGATTTTGAGCACTGAAGCTTTCTTT. This translates into CASSIGQGILSTEAFF.

This clone was observed a handful of times. This chain links TRBV12-3 or TRBV12-4 with TRBJ2-1; D may correspond to TRBD1 or TRBD2 (5 bases each). CDR3 length equals 13 residues. Trimming took 5 bases from V and 8 from J, leaving 13 bases between them. This CDR3 is CASSPGRAHEQFF. CDR3 DNA: TGTGCCAGCAGTCCGGGGCGGGCCCATGAGCAGTTCTTC.

The chain uses TRBV18 and TRBJ2-2; D uncertain. The CDR3 runs to 14 residues. Trimming pared 3 bases from V and 1 base from J, leaving 6 bases between. CDR1 and CDR2 from the germline V gene are KGHSH and LQKENI. The chain's CDR3 is CASSPVLNTGELFF. The CDR3 region has the DNA TGTGCCAGCTCACCGGTCCTGAACACCGGGGAGCTGTTTTTT.

The chain carries TRBV19 and TRBJ2-7; tentatively, D is TRBD2 (5 bases). The CDR3 is 12 residues long. The germline gives CDR1 LNHDA, CDR2 SQIVND (reference sequence). V lost 3 bases and J 6 bases, leaving 9 bases between the germline ends. CDR3 loop: CASSILAGEQYF. The CDR3 DNA follows: TGTGCCAGTAGTATCCTAGCTGGCGAGCAGTACTTC.

The count of this clone is one. The chain employs TRBV19 and TRBJ1-1; no firm D call. The CDR3 runs 13 residues. The germline gives CDR1 LNHDA, CDR2 SQIVND (reference sequence). V lost 4 bases to trimming and J lost 4 bases, with 10 bases between them. CDR3 nucleotides: TGTGCCAGTAGTAATGGGTTCCGCACTGAAGCTTTCTTT. Translated, it gives CASSNGFRTEAFF.

J is TRBJ2-1 and V is TRBV6-5, with 11 nucleotides matching TRBD2. This CDR3 has 15 amino acids. The germline CDR1 and CDR2 sequences are MNHEY and SVGAGI. V lost 6 bases to trimming and J lost 4 bases; unmatched junction nucleotides: 5. The CDR3 bases are TGTGCCAGCAGGCGAACTAGCGGGGGTTACAATGAGCAGTTCTTC. Protein: CASRRTSGGYNEQFF.

The chain employs TRBV30 and TRBJ2-3; D gene unclear. The CDR3 contains 13 residues. Germline assignment: CDR1 GTSNPN and CDR2 SVGIG (reference sequence). Trimming removed 1 base at V and 6 bases at J, with 11 bases between. In DNA form, the CDR3 reads TGTGCCTGGAGTGAGCATAATGAGGATACGCAGTATTTT. Residues: CAWSEHNEDTQYF.

Only a few counts were recorded for this clone. The chain carries TRBV7-9 and TRBJ1-1, with a possible D match to TRBD1 (5 bases). Trimming cost V 4 bases and J 4 bases, with 19 bases left between them. The CDR3 contains 16 residues. Germline V gene lookup returns CDR1 SEHNR and CDR2 FQNEAQ (reference sequence). The CDR3: CASSSLGLGRGTEAFF. The CDR3 DNA reads TGTGCCAGCAGCTCCCTAGGTCTCGGGAGGGGCACTGAAGCTTTCTTT.

The rearrangement joins TRBV7-9 to TRBJ1-1, with 7 bases aligning to TRBD1. The V gene's germline CDR1 is SEHNR and CDR2 FQNEAQ (reference sequence). J was trimmed by 4 bases and V by 1 base; bases with no gene match: 6. The CDR3 is made up of 15 amino acids. CDR3 residues: CASSLGQGTRTEAFF. The CDR3 nucleotides read TGTGCCAGCAGCTTAGGACAGGGAACACGCACTGAAGCTTTCTTT.

The V call is TRBV7-3, the J call TRBJ2-5; tentative D call: TRBD1 (6 bases). The CDR3 length is 13 residues. Germline values: CDR1 SGHTA, CDR2 FQGTGA. V gave up 5 bases and J gave up 5 bases, with 12 bases separating them. CDR3 DNA: TGTGCCAGCAGCCCACAGGGTTTTGAGACCCAGTACTTC. Protein: CASSPQGFETQYF.

V is TRBV18 and J is TRBJ2-7; no definite D call. Trimming shortened V by 3 bases and J by 0 bases, and 6 bases separated the two germline ends. In germline, CDR1 is KGHSH, CDR2 LQKENI. This CDR3 comprises 13 residues. For the CDR3, the DNA is TGTGCCAGCTCACCGGGAAACTCCTACGAGCAGTACTTC. Protein product: CASSPGNSYEQYF.